Each of the 20 T cell receptor beta chains below was sequenced from the same sample in a study of PD-1 blockade in classical Hodgkin lymphoma. TCRdb's table, derived via immunoSEQ multiplex PCR, lists solely in-frame clones and lacks some. Here the sample spans 24,000 or so clones, about 83% being singletons. All the patients suffered relapse after autologous stem cell transplantation, and brentuximab vedotin exposure differed. The sample here was peripheral blood mononuclear cells (PBMCs), taken before the second cycle of nivolumab. Receptors originate from a human donor with classical Hodgkin lymphoma.

CDR3 nucleotides: TGTGCCAGCAGCGCCTACAGAGGCCTTAATGAAAAACTGTTTTTT. Amino acids: CASSAYRGLNEKLFF. V gene TRBV7-2 combines with J gene TRBJ1-4; no clear D gene. CDR1 SGHTA and CDR2 FQGNSA come from the germline V gene. This CDR3 has 15 amino acids. Trimming removed 5 bases at V and 4 bases at J, with 14 bases between. The full variable domain, in which reference TRBV7-2 and TRBJ1-4 provide the parts outside the CDR3, is GAGVSQSPSNKVTEKGKDVELRCDPISGHTALYWYRQSLGQGLEFLIYFQGNSAPDKSGLPSDRFSAERTGGSVSTLTIQRTQQEDSAVYLCASSAYRGLNEKLFFGSGTQLSVL.

CDR3 coding DNA: TGTGCCAGCAGCTTAAACAGCCCCTATGGCTACACCTTC. As protein: CASSLNSPYGYTF. This rearrangement joins TRBV11-2 to TRBJ1-2; no firm D call. CDR3 length equals 13 residues. Germline V gives CDR1 SGHAT, CDR2 FQNNGV. V was trimmed by 2 bases and J by 4 bases, leaving 8 bases between them.

The chain couples TRBV19 to TRBJ1-1; D is undetermined. Looked up from germline, CDR1 is LNHDA and CDR2 is SQIVND (reference sequence). V was pared by 11 bases and J by 1 base, with 11 bases between. CDR3 length equals 12 residues. The CDR3 reads CAAKTGNTEAFF. In nucleotides, the CDR3 is TGTGCCGCCAAAACCGGGAACACTGAAGCTTTCTTT. Drawing the rest from reference TRBV19 and TRBJ1-1, the complete variable domain is DGGITQSPKYLFRKEGQNVTLSCEQNLNHDAMYWYRQDPGQGLRLIYYSQIVNDFQKGDIAEGYSVSREKKESFPLTVTSAQKNPTAFYLCAAKTGNTEAFFGQGTRLTVV.

The rearrangement joins TRBV27 to TRBJ2-5; 8 positions agree with TRBD2. Germline V gene data show CDR1 as MNHEY and CDR2 as SMNVEV (reference sequence). Germline trimming cut 4 bases from V and 1 base from J; bases unmatched to any gene: 8. This CDR3 has 16 residues. CDR3 nucleotide sequence: TGTGCCAGCAGTTCCCCCACGGGGGGGATCCAAGAGACCCAGTACTTC. This translates into CASSSPTGGIQETQYF.

This clone was picked up one time. The chain joins TRBV12-5 to TRBJ1-1; D might be TRBD1 (5 bases). The length of the CDR3 is 15 residues. Looked up from germline, CDR1 is LGHNT and CDR2 is FRNRAP. Between the trimmed V and J ends, which lost 3 bases and 0 bases, there was a span of 11 bases. The CDR3: CASGLPGLLNTEAFF. DNA of the CDR3: TGTGCTAGTGGTTTACCAGGGCTGCTGAACACTGAAGCTTTCTTT.

This clone is judged large. This rearrangement joins TRBV4-3 to TRBJ2-7, with a possible D match to TRBD2 (7 bases). Deletions cut 0 bases from V and 3 bases from J, with 12 bases between. CDR3 size: 15 residues. Germline V gives CDR1 LGHNA, CDR2 YSLEER. CDR3 sequence (DNA): TGCGCCAGCAGCCAAGAACGGGGGGCCCGCTACGAGCAGTACTTC. Its translation is CASSQERGARYEQYF.

This clone is categorized as medium-sized. This chain links TRBV7-2 with TRBJ2-7; D possibly corresponds to TRBD2 (5 bases). Trimming removed 4 bases at V and 3 bases at J, with 13 bases between. The CDR3 consists of 14 residues. Germline values: CDR1 SGHTA, CDR2 FQGNSA. This chain's CDR3 is CASSYGLALYEQYF. DNA of the CDR3: TGTGCCAGCAGCTACGGGCTAGCCCTCTACGAGCAGTACTTC.

The chain joins TRBV5-1 to TRBJ1-2; D call uncertain. Deletions cut 4 bases from V and 0 bases from J, with 10 bases between. Germline-derived CDR1 and CDR2 are SGHRS and YFSETQ. The CDR3 contains 14 residues. The CDR3 DNA reads as TGCGCCAGCAGCGTAACTGCATCTAACTATGGCTACACCTTC. It encodes CASSVTASNYGYTF. The variable domain in full, with the rest retrieved from reference TRBV5-1 and TRBJ1-2, is KAGVTQTPRYLIKTRGQQVTLSCSPISGHRSVSWYQQTPGQGLQFLFEYFSETQRNKGNFPGRFSGRQFSNSRSEMNVSTLELGDSALYLCASSVTASNYGYTFGSGTRLTVV.

This clone was detected once. This chain connects TRBV7-8 to TRBJ2-3, with TRBD1 matching over 7 bases. Trimming at V came to 2 bases and at J to 5 bases, leaving 10 bases not matched to a gene. The CDR3 is made up of 16 amino acids. Per germline, CDR1 SGHVS and CDR2 FQNEAQ. The CDR3 is CASSLWAQGTRDTQYF. CDR3 in DNA: TGTGCCAGCAGCTTATGGGCACAGGGGACGCGAGATACGCAGTATTTT.

Turning to this clone: The sample holds other DNA sequences that translate to the same CDR3. J is TRBJ1-3 and V is TRBV20-1, with D hard to call. The V gene lost 3 bases and the J gene lost 3 bases, with 3 bases spanning the gap. CDR1 and CDR2 (germline): DFQATT, SNEGSKA (reference sequence). CDR3 size: 11 residues. The CDR3 reads CSASSGNTIYF. The CDR3 region has the DNA TGCAGTGCTAGTAGTGGAAACACCATATATTTT.

This chain joins TRBV18 and TRBJ2-3; TRBD2 might be the D (6 bases). V was pared by 4 bases and J by 0 bases, with 11 bases between. This CDR3 has 15 residues. CDR1 is KGHSH, CDR2 LQKENI, per germline. The CDR3 DNA follows: TGTGCCAGCTCACGGGACTCCAGCAGCACAGATACGCAGTATTTT. Translated: CASSRDSSSTDTQYF.

This clone was observed a single time. The rearrangement joins TRBV5-1 to TRBJ2-3; maybe TRBD2 (7 bases). The V gene lost 1 base and the J gene lost 1 base, with 19 bases spanning the gap. Per the germline V gene, CDR1 is SGHRS and CDR2 is YFSETQ. The CDR3 totals 18 residues. The CDR3 region has the DNA TGCGCCAGCAGCTTGAGAGGGAGGGGGATATCAGGCACAGATACGCAGTATTTT. This encodes CASSLRGRGISGTDTQYF.

This clone was recorded once. J is TRBJ1-2 and V is TRBV2; TRBD1 is a possible D gene (6 bases). The germline gives CDR1 SNHLY, CDR2 FYNNEI. The CDR3 has 15 residues. Trimming shortened V by 2 bases and J by 4 bases, and 14 bases separated the two germline ends. The DNA of the CDR3 is TGTGCCAGCAGTGAAAACCAGGGGCGCAGCTATGGCTACACCTTC. This gives the protein CASSENQGRSYGYTF.

The chain joins TRBV19 to TRBJ1-3; D is perhaps TRBD1 (6 bases). The CDR3 consists of 15 residues. Looked up from germline, CDR1 is LNHDA and CDR2 is SQIVND (reference sequence). V was clipped by 1 base and J by 2 bases, with 9 bases between them. CDR3 sequence reads: CASSIGAGAGNTIYF. The CDR3 DNA sequence: TGTGCCAGTAGTATAGGGGCAGGGGCTGGAAACACCATATATTTT.

This sequence joins TRBV5-6 and TRBJ1-5; D possibly corresponds to TRBD1 (5 bases). The V gene lost 4 bases and the J gene lost 6 bases, with 17 bases spanning the gap. The CDR3 contains 15 residues. Germline CDR1 and CDR2: SGHDT and YYEEEE. The DNA of the CDR3 is TGTGCCAGCAGCCGATCCCTCTCAGGGACTCAGCCCCAGCATTTT. Its protein product is CASSRSLSGTQPQHF. Complete variable domain (other parts from reference TRBV5-6 and TRBJ1-5): DAGVTQSPTHLIKTRGQQVTLRCSPKSGHDTVSWYQQALGQGPQFIFQYYEEEERQRGNFPDRFSGHQFPNYSSELNVNALLLGDSALYLCASSRSLSGTQPQHFGDGTRLSIL.

V usage is TRBV5-1 and J usage is TRBJ2-1, with D perhaps matching TRBD1 (6 bases). V was trimmed by 2 bases and J by 9 bases, leaving 21 bases between them. The length of the CDR3 is 16 residues. Germline V gene sequence: CDR1 SGHRS, CDR2 YFSETQ. DNA of the CDR3: TGCGCCAGCAGCTTCCGGAACCGAGTACAGGACAGTGAGCAGTTCTTC. It specifies CASSFRNRVQDSEQFF.

The V call is TRBV25-1, the J call TRBJ2-5; unclear D gene. The CDR3 is 14 residues long. Trimming took 3 bases from V and 5 from J, leaving 13 bases between them. Germline-derived CDR1 and CDR2 are MGHDK and SYGVNS. In DNA, the CDR3 is TGTGCCAGCAGTGATTTGTCACCAGGCGAGACCCAGTACTTC. Translating gives CASSDLSPGETQYF.

The J gene is TRBJ2-7, the V gene TRBV29-1; 11 bases map to TRBD2. CDR1 and CDR2 from the germline V gene are SQVTM and ANQGSEA. The CDR3 contains 12 residues. V shed 6 bases, J shed 4 bases, and the junction held 2 bases outside the gene matches. For the CDR3, the DNA is TGCAGCGTGACTAGCGGGGCTTACGAGCAGTACTTC. Amino acids: CSVTSGAYEQYF.

The chain joins TRBV28 to TRBJ2-7, with a weak D call TRBD1 (6 bases). Trimming removed 2 bases from V and 7 bases from J, with 18 bases in between. CDR1 is MDHEN, CDR2 SYDVKM, per germline. The CDR3 consists of 15 residues. CDR3 sequence reads: CASSLLLRGLWEQYF. CDR3 bases: TGTGCCAGCAGTTTACTCCTCAGGGGTCTATGGGAGCAGTACTTC.

Concerning this clone itself: Other DNA variants within this sample encode the same CDR3. The rearrangement uses TRBV7-9 and TRBJ1-5; no clear D. This CDR3 contains 13 residues. V gave up 1 base and J gave up 3 bases, with 4 bases separating them. CDR1 and CDR2 (germline): SEHNR, FQNEAQ (reference sequence). The CDR3 coding sequence is TGTGCCAGCAGCTTAGGCCCCAATCAGCCCCAGCATTTT. It specifies CASSLGPNQPQHF.